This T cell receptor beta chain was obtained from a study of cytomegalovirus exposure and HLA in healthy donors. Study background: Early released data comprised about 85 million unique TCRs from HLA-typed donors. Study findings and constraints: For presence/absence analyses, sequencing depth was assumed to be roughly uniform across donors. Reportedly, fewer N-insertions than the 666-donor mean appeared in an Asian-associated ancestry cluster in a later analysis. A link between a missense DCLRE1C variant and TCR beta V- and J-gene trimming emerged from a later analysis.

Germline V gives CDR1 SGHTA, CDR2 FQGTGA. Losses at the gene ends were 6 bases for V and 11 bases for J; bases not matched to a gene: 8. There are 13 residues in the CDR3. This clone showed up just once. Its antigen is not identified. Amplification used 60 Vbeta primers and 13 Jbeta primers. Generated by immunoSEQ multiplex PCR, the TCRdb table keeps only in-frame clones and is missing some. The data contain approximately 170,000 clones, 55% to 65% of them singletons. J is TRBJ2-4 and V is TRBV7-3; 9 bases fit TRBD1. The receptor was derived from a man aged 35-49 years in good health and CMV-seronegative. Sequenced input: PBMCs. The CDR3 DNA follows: TGTGCCAGCAGTCGGGACAGGGATGCGTTTCAGTACTTC. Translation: CASSRDRDAFQYF.